This section outlines one T cell receptor beta chain sequence together with its context. No antigen is known for it. This sample was taken from a study of vaccination and CD4 T cells after COVID-19. Study-level background: Culture controls were given either a CEFX pool, an HIV-1 Nef pool, or no peptide.

This sample's treatment: roughly ten-day PBMC culture with coronavirus spike peptide pools or control peptides (ViraFEST assay). These CD4+ T cells came from an unexposed donor, sampled before the COVID-19 pandemic (2011-2018). TCR sequencing followed the expansion of antigen-specific T cells with peptide pools in ViraFEST. Every well contained around 2.2 million PBMCs, which were grown with 10 IU/ml IL-2 and roughly 9.7 ug/ml peptide pools. Half-medium replacement with fresh IL-2 medium took place on days 3 and 7. With 5 bases clipped from V and 0 bases from J, the junction kept 9 bases outside the gene matches. CDR1 and CDR2 (germline): MDHEN, SYDVKM. The CDR3 totals 16 residues. The Oncomine TCR Beta short-read assay was what sequenced the DNA obtained from cultured CD4+ T cells. Cultured CD4+ T cells were the source of extracted genomic DNA. From the PCR reads, TCRdb called clonotypes with MiXCR, one entry per CDR3 protein. In the table there are under 10,000 distinct CDR3 sequences, roughly a third of which are singletons.

The TCR originated in a human donor in good health. Sequencing used CD4+ T cells from blood, cultured in vitro. The chain combines TRBV28 with TRBJ2-7, with TRBD1 identical over 8 bases. The CDR3 DNA reads TGTGCCAGCAGTCTCCGGACAGGGTTCAGCTCCTACGAGCAGTACTTC. This translates into CASSLRTGFSSYEQYF. The full variable domain, its missing parts supplied by reference TRBV28 and TRBJ2-7, is DVKVTQSSRYLVKRTGEKVFLECVQDMDHENMFWYRQDPGLGLRLIYFSYDVKMKEKGDIPEGYSVSREKKERFSLILESASTNQTSMYLCASSLRTGFSSYEQYFGPGTRLTVT.